The 22 T cell receptor beta chains in this list originate from one sample, sequenced in a study of blood T cell repertoires in COVID-19. Produced via immunoSEQ multiplex PCR; TCRdb's table is partial and in-frame only. Altogether under 250,000 clones are present, 85% to 90% being singletons, with the ten largest covering approximately 3.5%. The sequenced sample consisted of PBMCs or T cells enriched from blood (not recorded which). These TCRs come from a woman between 18 and 29 years old in a cohort exposed to, infected with or recovered from COVID-19 (not recorded which).

This sequence joins TRBV28 and TRBJ1-5; the match to TRBD1 covers 8 bases. Unmatched junction bases numbered 8, after V lost 6 bases and J lost 4 bases. Per germline, CDR1 MDHEN and CDR2 SYDVKM. The CDR3 is 15 residues long. CDR3 DNA: TGTGCCAGCAGACGCCGACAGGGGATAAATCAGCCCCAGCATTTT. It yields the protein CASRRRQGINQPQHF. Combining the CDR3 with reference TRBV28 and TRBJ1-5 gives the whole variable domain DVKVTQSSRYLVKRTGEKVFLECVQDMDHENMFWYRQDPGLGLRLIYFSYDVKMKEKGDIPEGYSVSREKKERFSLILESASTNQTSMYLCASRRRQGINQPQHFGDGTRLSIL.

Comments on this clone: The same CDR3 is also encoded by other DNA sequences in this sample. V gene TRBV5-1 combines with J gene TRBJ1-5, with D perhaps TRBD1 (5 bases). Germline V CDR1 and CDR2: SGHRS, YFSETQ. V was clipped by 0 bases and J by 2 bases, with 9 bases between them. The CDR3 covers 15 residues. The CDR3 nucleotides are TGCGCCAGCAGCTTGGCGGGGGGTGGCAATCAGCCCCAGCATTTT. It encodes CASSLAGGGNQPQHF.

The rearrangement links TRBV28 to TRBJ1-5; D unclear. V lost 7 bases to trimming and J lost 3 bases, with 7 bases between them. The V gene's germline CDR1 is MDHEN and CDR2 SYDVKM. The CDR3 consists of 12 residues. CDR3 sequence reads: CASTGNNQPQHF. In nucleotides, the CDR3 is TGTGCCAGCACTGGCAACAATCAGCCCCAGCATTTT. Combining the CDR3 with reference TRBV28 and TRBJ1-5 gives the whole variable domain DVKVTQSSRYLVKRTGEKVFLECVQDMDHENMFWYRQDPGLGLRLIYFSYDVKMKEKGDIPEGYSVSREKKERFSLILESASTNQTSMYLCASTGNNQPQHFGDGTRLSIL.

The genes are TRBV9 and TRBJ2-2, with 7 bases identical to TRBD2. V was pared by 4 bases and J by 1 base, with 4 bases of the junction left unmatched. The CDR3 has 15 residues. Germline values: CDR1 SGDLS, CDR2 YYNGEE. CDR3 DNA sequence: TGTGCCAGCAGCATTCGCGGGGGGAACACCGGGGAGCTGTTTTTT. As protein: CASSIRGGNTGELFF.

The CDR3 protein is CASSLLQTNQPQHF. The CDR3 region has the DNA TGTGCCAGCAGTTTATTGCAGACTAATCAGCCCCAGCATTTT. V gene TRBV28 combines with J gene TRBJ1-5; D uncertain. Germline CDR1 reads MDHEN; CDR2 reads SYDVKM. This CDR3 is 14 amino acids long. V was pared by 1 base and J by 4 bases, with 8 bases between.

The V gene is TRBV10-3, the J gene TRBJ1-5; tentative D call: TRBD1 (5 bases). The V gene's germline CDR1 is ENHRY and CDR2 SYGVKD. Trimming took off 7 bases at V and 5 bases at J, with 12 bases between the two ends. The CDR3 is 13 amino acids. CDR3 protein: CAIKGRVDQPQHF. The CDR3 DNA follows: TGTGCCATCAAGGGCAGGGTGGATCAGCCCCAGCATTTT.

This chain joins TRBV5-5 and TRBJ2-5; D is possibly TRBD2 (5 bases). Per germline, CDR1 SGHKS and CDR2 YYEKEE (reference sequence). The V gene lost 4 bases and the J gene lost 4 bases, with 17 bases spanning the gap. The CDR3 spans 15 residues. The CDR3 loop reads CASSAGPPGRETQYF. The CDR3 DNA is TGTGCCAGCAGCGCGGGCCCCCCGGGGAGAGAGACCCAGTACTTC.

V gene TRBV15 combines with J gene TRBJ1-4; D gene uncertain. CDR1 is LNHNV, CDR2 YYDKDF, per germline (reference sequence). The V end was cut by 5 bases, the J end by 0 bases, with 10 bases between. The CDR3 loop spans 15 amino acids. The DNA of the CDR3 is TGTGCCACCAGCTCAGAGGGCCCAACTAATGAAAAACTGTTTTTT. Protein: CATSSEGPTNEKLFF.

This clone was seen a handful of times. The chain uses TRBV6-1 and TRBJ2-3; 8 positions agree with TRBD2. The CDR3 length is 15 residues. The germline gives CDR1 MNHNS, CDR2 SASEGT. The junction had 5 bases not matched to a gene; V was cut back by 2 bases and J by 4 bases. The CDR3 DNA reads TGTGCCAGCAGTGAATACCCAGCGGGAGCAGATACGCAGTATTTT. It specifies CASSEYPAGADTQYF.

The chain uses TRBV19 and TRBJ1-2, with TRBD1 matching over 8 bases. CDR1 and CDR2 from the germline V gene are LNHDA and SQIVND (reference sequence). After removal of 8 bases from V and 8 bases from J, the junction contained 10 bases not matched to a gene. This CDR3 region has 13 residues. The CDR3 protein is CASADRDAVGYTF. The CDR3 nucleotides read TGTGCCAGTGCGGACAGGGATGCGGTGGGCTACACCTTC. Together with reference TRBV19 and TRBJ1-2, the CDR3 gives the full variable domain: DGGITQSPKYLFRKEGQNVTLSCEQNLNHDAMYWYRQDPGQGLRLIYYSQIVNDFQKGDIAEGYSVSREKKESFPLTVTSAQKNPTAFYLCASADRDAVGYTFGSGTRLTVV.

This rearrangement joins TRBV3-1 (or the pseudogene TRBV3-2) to TRBJ1-1; D might be TRBD1 (5 bases). Germline V CDR1 and CDR2: LGHDT, YNNKEL (reference sequence). The CDR3 runs 16 residues. V was pared by 1 base and J by 4 bases, with 16 bases between. The CDR3 loop reads CASSQVDSFPGTEAFF. The CDR3 DNA sequence: TGTGCCAGCAGCCAAGTAGACAGTTTTCCGGGCACTGAAGCTTTCTTT.

This chain connects TRBV28 to TRBJ1-1; 10 bases line up with TRBD1. There are 15 residues in the CDR3. Germline loops: CDR1 MDHEN, CDR2 SYDVKM. The J segment lost 7 bases and the V segment lost 6 bases, leaving 11 bases of the junction unmatched. The CDR3 region has the DNA TGTGCCAGCAGAACCTCGGGACAGGGGAGGGGTGAAGCTTTCTTT. Its translation is CASRTSGQGRGEAFF.

V and J are TRBV12-3 or TRBV12-4 and TRBJ1-2; the match to TRBD1 covers 8 bases. Trimming cost V 5 bases and J 6 bases; bases outside gene matches: 5. The CDR3 contains 13 residues. In nucleotides, the CDR3 is TGTGCCAGCAGTCGGACAGGGAAGAATGGCTACACCTTC. Its protein is CASSRTGKNGYTF.

This sequence joins TRBV5-1 and TRBJ2-1; 10 bases are shared with TRBD1. The germline gives CDR1 SGHRS, CDR2 YFSETQ. CDR3 length: 15 residues. The ends lost 4 bases at V and 4 bases at J; junction bases unmatched: 5. The CDR3 DNA reads TGCGCCAGCAGCCTCCGACAGGGGGCGTACAATGAGCAGTTCTTC. Amino acids: CASSLRQGAYNEQFF.

V usage is TRBV7-3 and J usage is TRBJ1-1; D is undetermined. Germline CDR1 and CDR2: SGHTA and FQGTGA. The ends were cut back, 4 bases at V and 1 base at J, with 10 bases in the middle. The CDR3 is 14 amino acids. DNA of the CDR3: TGTGCCAGCAGCTACACGAGGGAGAACACTGAAGCTTTCTTT. Amino acid sequence: CASSYTRENTEAFF.

V and J are TRBV7-6 and TRBJ1-1, with a possible D match to TRBD1 (5 bases). This CDR3 region has 16 residues. V lost 3 bases and J lost 0, with 14 bases in between. Germline values: CDR1 SGHVS, CDR2 FNYEAQ. DNA of the CDR3: TGTGCCAGCAGCTTCCTATCGACAGAAATGAACACTGAAGCTTTCTTT. Translation gives CASSFLSTEMNTEAFF.

The V gene is TRBV27, the J gene TRBJ2-7; D is possibly TRBD2 (6 bases). The CDR3 sequence is 16 residues long. Trimming removed 2 bases from V and 2 bases from J, with 16 bases in between. Per germline, CDR1 MNHEY and CDR2 SMNVEV (reference sequence). The CDR3 loop reads CASSLVGGVATYEQYF. The CDR3 DNA sequence: TGTGCCAGCAGTTTAGTCGGCGGGGTGGCTACCTACGAGCAGTACTTC.

V is TRBV6-9 and J is TRBJ1-5; 7 bases match TRBD1. Germline CDR1 and CDR2: MNHGY and SVAAGI. The length of the CDR3 is 16 residues. V trimming: 4 bases; J trimming: 5 bases; junction bases outside the gene matches: 11. CDR3 loop: CASSSSRDRADQPQHF. In DNA, the CDR3 is TGTGCCAGCAGTTCCTCCCGGGACAGAGCAGATCAGCCCCAGCATTTT.

The chain combines TRBV5-4 with TRBJ1-2; a possible D gene is TRBD1 (5 bases). The germline V and J ends were trimmed by 0 bases and 2 bases, with 11 bases remaining between them. The germline CDR1 and CDR2 sequences are SGHNT and YYREEE (reference sequence). The CDR3 contains 15 residues. DNA of the CDR3: TGTGCCAGCAGCTTGGCAGCGGGACCCAACTATGGCTACACCTTC. It yields the protein CASSLAAGPNYGYTF.

The gene calls are TRBV2 and TRBJ2-1; tentative D call: TRBD1 (6 bases). Germline CDR1 SNHLY, CDR2 FYNNEI. Trimming shortened V by 6 bases and J by 7 bases, and 19 bases separated the two germline ends. The CDR3 is made up of 15 amino acids. The CDR3, as DNA: TGTGCCAGCAGCCCTCCGACAGGCCACCTAAATGAGCAGTTCTTC. Its protein is CASSPPTGHLNEQFF.

J is TRBJ1-2 and V is TRBV3-1 (or the pseudogene TRBV3-2); the match to TRBD1 covers 9 bases. Per germline, CDR1 LGHDT and CDR2 YNNKEL (reference sequence). V shed 0 bases and J 8 bases; nucleotides not matched to a gene: 4. The CDR3 is 14 amino acids. The CDR3 loop is CASSQDRDRAGYTF. CDR3 in DNA: TGTGCCAGCAGCCAAGACAGGGACAGGGCGGGCTACACCTTC.

The CDR3 DNA reads TGTGCCAGCACAGGGAACTATGGCTACACCTTC. Residues: CASTGNYGYTF. V gene TRBV21-1 combines with J gene TRBJ1-2; TRBD1, the D gene given by the table, was not confirmed from the DNA. TRBV21-1 is flagged as a pseudogene. The CDR3 totals 11 residues.